The 20 T cell receptor beta chains given below trace back to one sample, sequenced in a study of tumor and adjacent non-tumor tissue in lung cancer. The template was RNA from unsorted bulk tissue. Distant lung tissue was collected more than 3 cm away from the tumor edge. Three rounds of nested PCR, following a modified ARM-PCR protocol, produced the TCRbeta library. TCRdb used MiXCR to reprocess the multiplex PCR reads, holding one entry per CDR3 protein. This table holds under 75,000 distinct CDR3 sequences, 55% to 70% found once. Sequencing was done on a sample of distant non-tumor lung tissue. The receptors were gathered from a woman aged 45-60 years with non-small cell lung cancer.

About this clonotype itself: A much bigger clone sits one base away, suggesting this may be a read error. The chain uses TRBV5-1 and TRBJ2-1, with D maybe TRBD2 (5 bases). The ends were cut back, 4 bases at V and 7 bases at J, with 18 bases in the middle. CDR1 and CDR2 (germline): SGHRS, YFSETQ. The CDR3 covers 15 residues. The CDR3 region has the DNA TGCGCCAGCAGCCCCTGGAGGTCCGGCGAGAATGAGCAGTTCTTC. As protein: CASSPWRSGENEQFF.

This clonotype was seen a few times. One base away lies a much larger clone, so this may be a sequencing read error. In DNA, the CDR3 is TGCAGTGCGGGAGGGATCAACTACAAGCAGTACTTC. It specifies CSAGGINYKQYF. This chain joins TRBV20-1 and TRBJ2-7, with TRBD2 identical over 7 bases. The CDR3 length is 12 residues. Looked up from germline, CDR1 is DFQATT and CDR2 is SNEGSKA (reference sequence).

This clonotype was seen once. This may come from a read error, since a much larger clone is one base off. The V and J genes are TRBV20-1 and TRBJ2-1; D is unclear. This CDR3 is 14 amino acids long. Trimming pared 3 bases from V and 8 bases from J, leaving 17 bases between. Germline CDR1 DFQATT, CDR2 SNEGSKA (reference sequence). CDR3 residues: CSASREGFRYEQFF. The CDR3 DNA is TGCAGTGCTAGTCGCGAAGGGTTTAGGTATGAGCAGTTCTTC.

A word on this clonotype: The junction shows a germline mismatch at one end, possibly a read error. This chain uses TRBV11-2 with TRBJ2-2, with 7 positions matching TRBD1. This CDR3 region has 18 residues. Germline V gene data show CDR1 as SGHAT and CDR2 as FQNNGV. The CDR3 DNA reads as TGTACCAGCAACTCCACCGCATACAGGGGAATGAACACCGGGGAGCTGTTTTTT. The encoded protein is CTSNSTAYRGMNTGELFF. Complete variable domain (other parts from reference TRBV11-2 and TRBJ2-2): EAGVAQSPRYKIIEKRQSVAFWCNPISGHATLYWYQQILGQGPKLLIQFQNNGVVDDSQLPKDRFSAERLKGVDSTLKIQPAKLEDSAVYLCTSNSTAYRGMNTGELFFGEGSRLTVL.

Regarding this clonotype: One end of the junction does not line up with germline, which may come from a read error. The CDR3 reads CANSSDRNQPKHF. DNA of the CDR3: TGTGCCAACAGCTCAGACAGAAATCAGCCCAAGCATTTT. The chain uses TRBV11-2 and TRBJ1-5; D is possibly TRBD1 (5 bases). The CDR3 covers 13 residues. Germline CDR1 reads SGHAT; CDR2 reads FQNNGV.

The chain carries TRBV4-2 and TRBJ2-7; 7 bases line up with TRBD1. There are 15 residues in the CDR3. V was pared by 1 base and J by 7 bases, with 10 bases of the junction left unmatched. CDR1 is LGHNA and CDR2 is YNFKEQ in the germline V gene. The CDR3 region is CASSQGYQGVREQYF. CDR3 coding DNA: TGTGCCAGCAGCCAAGGTTACCAGGGGGTACGAGAGCAGTACTTC.

This clonotype appeared a few times. The rearrangement links TRBV7-2 to TRBJ1-4; unclear D gene. The V end lost 6 bases, the J end lost 0 bases, and 11 bases lay between the germline ends. In germline, CDR1 is SGHTA, CDR2 FQGNSA. The CDR3 covers 15 residues. The CDR3 DNA reads TGTGCCAGCAGTCGATCGCAAGCAACTAATGAAAAACTGTTTTTT. Protein product: CASSRSQATNEKLFF.

On this clonotype itself: A clone one base away is much larger, so this may be a read error. The chain has TRBV28 and TRBJ2-7; unclear D gene. Germline CDR1 and CDR2: MDHEN and SYDVKM. The CDR3 runs to 13 residues. The V gene lost 4 bases and the J gene lost 4 bases, with 11 bases spanning the gap. The CDR3 DNA follows: TGTGCCAGCAGTTGGGTTTTGGTATACGAGCAGTACTTC. It encodes CASSWVLVYEQYF.

Note on this clonotype: Since the CDR3 does not end with the conserved phenylalanine or tryptophan, this likely comes from a read error. The gene calls are TRBV20-1 and TRBJ2-3, with 7 bases aligning to TRBD1. V shed 3 bases, J shed 6 bases, and the junction held 9 bases outside the gene matches. Looked up from germline, CDR1 is DFQATT and CDR2 is SNEGSKA (reference sequence). This CDR3 spans 14 amino acids. In DNA, the CDR3 is TGCAGTGCTAGTGAGGGGACAGTAGGGGATACGCAGTATATT. It is translated as CSASEGTVGDTQYI.

In the case of this clonotype: It may be a read error: a sequence one base away is much more abundant. The chain recombines TRBV12-3 or TRBV12-4 with TRBJ1-5, with no clear D. The CDR3 is 15 residues long. The V end was cut by 2 bases, the J end by 1 base, with 9 bases between. The CDR3 spells CASSLRTPSNQPQHF. The DNA for the CDR3 is TGTGCCAGCAGTTTAAGGACCCCGAGCAATCAGCCCCAGCATTTT.

This clonotype was detected a few times. An end of the junction does not agree with germline; a read error may underlie this. CDR3 in DNA: TGTGCCAGCATCTTAGGGCAGTATGGCGGGGAGCTGTTTTTT. Amino acid sequence: CASILGQYGGELFF. The chain links TRBV7-8 to TRBJ2-2; D unclear. The CDR3 loop spans 14 amino acids. Germline V gene lookup returns CDR1 SGHVS and CDR2 FQNEAQ.

A note on this clonotype: The junction departs from the called germline gene at one end, perhaps through a read error. The genes are TRBV6-5 and TRBJ2-3; TRBD2 matches at 7 bases. Germline V CDR1 and CDR2: MNHEY, SVGAGI. The CDR3 is 15 amino acids. The CDR3 DNA follows: TGTGCCAGCAGGAGAGCTAGCGGCTTCACAAATACGAAGTATTTT. This translates into CASRRASGFTNTKYF.

Comments on this clonotype: This may stem from a read error, because a much larger clone lies one nucleotide away. This chain joins TRBV28 and TRBJ2-3; TRBD1 matches at 7 bases. The CDR3 is 15 amino acids. Looked up from germline, CDR1 is MDHEN and CDR2 is SYDVKM. With V trimmed by 10 bases and J by 7 bases, 17 bases remained unmatched. For the CDR3, the DNA is TGTGCCACGATGAACCCGACAGGGCTGACAAATACGCAGTATTTT. It translates to CATMNPTGLTNTQYF. The variable domain in full, completed from reference TRBV28 and TRBJ2-3, reads DVKVTQSSRYLVKRTGEKVFLECVQDMDHENMFWYRQDPGLGLRLIYFSYDVKMKEKGDIPEGYSVSREKKERFSLILESASTNQTSMYLCATMNPTGLTNTQYFGPGTRLTVL.

Turning to this clonotype: This may be a read error, as it is one base from a much larger clone. The rearrangement links TRBV12-3 or TRBV12-4 to TRBJ2-5; 14 bases align to TRBD2. The CDR3 runs to 15 residues. V was clipped by 5 bases and J by 4 bases; unmatched bases: 3. The CDR3 DNA sequence: TGTGCCAGCAGTCCGGGACTAGCGGGAGCAGAGACCCAGTACTTC. Its protein is CASSPGLAGAETQYF.

A word on this clonotype: One end of the junction does not line up with germline, which may come from a read error. The gene calls are TRBV20-1 and TRBJ2-7; possible D gene TRBD2, 5 bases. This CDR3 is built from 15 residues. Germline V gives CDR1 DFQATT, CDR2 SNEGSKA (reference sequence). The CDR3 bases are TGCAGCTCCTTAAACTACGGGATCATCACCTACGAGCAGCACTTC. Amino acid sequence: CSSLNYGIITYEQHF.

This clonotype has only a few counts. This may come from a read error, since a much larger clone is one base off. The V and J genes are TRBV6-1 and TRBJ1-1, with 7 bases aligning to TRBD1. Germline CDR1 and CDR2: MNHNS and SASEGT. The length of the CDR3 is 14 residues. The CDR3 is CVSRDRALNTEAFF. The CDR3 DNA follows: TGTGTCAGCAGGGACAGAGCATTGAACACTGAAGCTTTCTTT.

Points on this clonotype: Being one base from a much bigger clone, this may be a read error. In DNA, the CDR3 is TGCGCCAGCAGCCAAGATGGGTGGAGCGGGAGCCTCGATGCGCAGTATTTT. It translates to CASSQDGWSGSLDAQYF. The chain employs TRBV4-1 and TRBJ2-3; TRBD2 matches 8 bases. J gave up 10 bases and V 0 bases, and 15 bases lay outside the gene matches. The CDR3 is 17 amino acids. Germline V gene sequence: CDR1 MGHRA, CDR2 YSYEKL.

The chain employs TRBV6-2 or TRBV6-3 and TRBJ1-5, with D perhaps matching TRBD1 (6 bases). The CDR3 covers 16 residues. Germline CDR1 and CDR2: MNHEY and SVGEGT. This chain's CDR3 is CANSPIQGGYTQPQHF. The CDR3 DNA sequence: TGTGCTAACAGCCCCATCCAAGGGGGGTACACTCAGCCCCAGCATTTT.

This clonotype came up many times. In DNA, the CDR3 is TGTGCCAGCAGTTCCCCCAGCGGGGTAAGGAGTCAGCCCCAGCATTTT. Its translation: CASSSPSGVRSQPQHF. The rearrangement links TRBV12-3 or TRBV12-4 to TRBJ1-5; D uncertain. Trimming removed 4 bases from V and 6 bases from J, with 19 bases in between. This CDR3 spans 16 amino acids.

The chain has TRBV28 and TRBJ2-7; D perhaps matches TRBD1 (6 bases). The germline CDR1 and CDR2 sequences are MDHEN and SYDVKM. The CDR3 totals 15 residues. Deletions cut 2 bases from V and 1 base from J, with 12 bases between. DNA for the CDR3: TGTGCCAGCAGTTTAGGGGGCGGATGGTCCTACGAGCAGTACTTC. Translating gives CASSLGGGWSYEQYF.